This passage covers 2 T cell receptor beta chains from one sample sequenced in a study of memory CD4+ T cells and cytomegalovirus serostatus. Single viable CD3+CD4+CD8-CD45RO+ cells were sorted as the memory CD4+ T cells. Produced via immunoSEQ multiplex PCR; TCRdb's table is partial and in-frame only. The data hold roughly 50,000 clones, with approximately 78% observed a single time. Material for sequencing was memory CD4+ T cells from blood. Source of these receptors: an adult in good health and CMV-seronegative.

For this clone: Different DNA sequences within this sample yield the same CDR3. V gene TRBV18 combines with J gene TRBJ2-3; 10 bases are shared with TRBD2. This CDR3 comprises 15 residues. Germline assignment: CDR1 KGHSH and CDR2 LQKENI. Germline trimming cut 3 bases from V and 1 base from J; bases unmatched to any gene: 1. The DNA for the CDR3 is TGTGCCAGCTCACCCGGACTAGCGGGCACAGATACGCAGTATTTT. Protein: CASSPGLAGTDTQYF. The whole variable domain, filled in from reference TRBV18 and TRBJ2-3, reads NAGVMQNPRHLVRRRGQEARLRCSPMKGHSHVYWYRQLPEEGLKFMVYLQKENIIDESGMPKERFSAEFPKEGPSILRIQQVVRGDSAAYFCASSPGLAGTDTQYFGPGTRLTVL.

The rearrangement links TRBV7-8 to TRBJ1-1; D remains ambiguous. This CDR3 comprises 14 residues. The germline V and J ends were trimmed by 3 bases and 0 bases, with 8 bases remaining between them. The germline V gene encodes CDR1 SGHVS and CDR2 FQNEAQ. DNA of the CDR3: TGTGCCAGCAGCTTCGAGCAAATGAACACTGAAGCTTTCTTT. This translates into CASSFEQMNTEAFF. Based on the CDR3 plus reference TRBV7-8 and TRBJ1-1, the full variable domain is GAGVSQSPRYKVAKRGQDVALRCDPISGHVSLFWYQQALGQGPEFLTYFQNEAQLDKSGLPSDRFFAERPEGSVSTLKIQRTQQEDSAVYLCASSFEQMNTEAFFGQGTRLTVV.